This TCR beta chain was captured in a study of control samples from healthy donors and cancer patients. This CDR3 comprises 16 residues. The germline gives CDR1 SGHTA, CDR2 FQGNSA. Trimming left V 2 bases short and J 2 bases short, with 13 bases between. This table comes from immunoSEQ multiplex PCR, and its TCRdb copy is limited to in-frame clones, with some not included. Of 90,000 to 150,000 clones in the sample, around 87% were seen once. Input material: blood. The V gene is TRBV7-2, the J gene TRBJ2-1; no reliable D call. The receptor's source is a man under 40 in good health. The CDR3 reads CASSLYRHPPYNEQFF. CDR3 nucleotide sequence: TGTGCCAGCAGCTTATACAGACACCCACCCTACAATGAGCAGTTCTTC. The full variable domain, rest sourced from reference TRBV7-2 and TRBJ2-1, is GAGVSQSPSNKVTEKGKDVELRCDPISGHTALYWYRQSLGQGLEFLIYFQGNSAPDKSGLPSDRFSAERTGGSVSTLTIQRTQQEDSAVYLCASSLYRHPPYNEQFFGPGTRLTVL.